A single sample is the source of the 25 T cell receptor beta chains below, sequenced in a study of T cell repertoires in cytomegalovirus infection. TCRdb re-derived calls from the reads in MiXCR, one entry per CDR3 protein. The repertoire has about 210,000 distinct CDR3 sequences, around 6.2% of them found once; the top ten carry about 6%. Material: PBMCs. All receptors derive from a human donor in good health (CMV status not recorded). Some clones in this sample may be carry-over from other donors' samples.

In its sample, this clonotype was seen many times. This chain connects TRBV7-2 to TRBJ1-5, with D hard to call. Germline V gene lookup returns CDR1 SGHTA and CDR2 FQGNSA. Trimming shortened V by 0 bases and J by 9 bases, and 9 bases separated the two germline ends. This CDR3 is built from 13 residues. CDR3 sequence: CASSLAQVGPQHF. The CDR3 DNA reads TGTGCCAGCAGCTTAGCCCAGGTCGGGCCCCAGCATTTT.

The CDR3 region has the DNA TGCAGCGAGCTAGCGGGGAGTACAGATACGCAGTATTTT. Protein product: CSELAGSTDTQYF. The chain is built from TRBV29-1 and TRBJ2-3; 9 nucleotides agree with TRBD2. V lost 7 bases, J lost 3 bases, and 5 bases stayed unmatched. The germline V gene encodes CDR1 SQVTM and CDR2 ANQGSEA. CDR3 length: 13 residues.

This clonotype has more than one count but fewer than ten. The chain has TRBV6-5 and TRBJ2-2, with D possibly TRBD2 on 5 matching bases. Looked up from germline, CDR1 is MNHEY and CDR2 is SVGAGI. Trimming removed 5 bases at V and 4 bases at J, with 17 bases between. This CDR3 is 16 amino acids long. The CDR3 loop reads CASSPFRGLTTGELFF. DNA for the CDR3: TGTGCCAGCAGTCCCTTTAGAGGGCTTACCACCGGGGAGCTGTTTTTT.

This clonotype was seen many times. The chain uses TRBV6-2 or TRBV6-3 and TRBJ1-5; weak D call: TRBD1 (5 bases). CDR3 length equals 16 residues. Germline CDR1 reads MNHEY; CDR2 reads SVGEGT. V dropped 0 bases and J dropped 7 bases, with 16 bases sitting between them. CDR3 bases: TGTGCCAGCAGTTACTCGACAGTTGAGGGGAGGCAGCCCCAGCATTTT. This encodes CASSYSTVEGRQPQHF.

This clonotype has a count of ten or more. This chain joins TRBV29-1 and TRBJ2-2; 7 positions match TRBD1. The CDR3 loop spans 14 amino acids. The germline CDR1 and CDR2 sequences are SQVTM and ANQGSEA. The junction had 10 bases not matched to a gene; V was cut back by 8 bases and J by 4 bases. The CDR3 DNA follows: TGCAGCACGCCCGGGACAGCCTTCACCGGGGAGCTGTTTTTT. Protein product: CSTPGTAFTGELFF.

This clonotype was observed at least ten times. V is TRBV7-8 and J is TRBJ2-5; no firm D call. Germline-derived CDR1 and CDR2 are SGHVS and FQNEAQ. The CDR3 runs 10 residues. V shed 6 bases and J shed 6 bases, with 5 bases lying between them. CDR3 sequence: CASSSKTQYF. Here the CDR3 DNA reads TGTGCCAGCAGTTCGAAGACCCAGTACTTC. The full variable domain, in which reference TRBV7-8 and TRBJ2-5 provide the parts outside the CDR3, is GAGVSQSPRYKVAKRGQDVALRCDPISGHVSLFWYQQALGQGPEFLTYFQNEAQLDKSGLPSDRFFAERPEGSVSTLKIQRTQQEDSAVYLCASSSKTQYFGPGTRLLVL.

This clonotype was observed a few times. The chain combines TRBV10-3 with TRBJ1-1, with 11 bases fitting TRBD1. This CDR3 is 15 amino acids long. V was pared by 4 bases and J by 4 bases, with 5 bases of the junction left unmatched. From germline, CDR1 is ENHRY and CDR2 SYGVKD. The CDR3 coding sequence is TGTGCCATCAGTGGATCCGGGACAGGGGGCACTGAAGCTTTCTTT. Translated: CAISGSGTGGTEAFF.

This clonotype appeared many times. This chain uses TRBV5-1 with TRBJ2-3; 7 bases map to TRBD1. The CDR3 is made up of 14 amino acids. The V gene's germline CDR1 is SGHRS and CDR2 YFSETQ. J gave up 4 bases and V 1 base, and 3 bases lay outside the gene matches. The CDR3 DNA reads TGCGCCAGCAGCTTGCACAGGGGCGCAGATACGCAGTATTTT. This gives the protein CASSLHRGADTQYF.

This clonotype was seen at least ten times. The gene calls are TRBV6-2 or TRBV6-3 and TRBJ1-5; 8 nucleotides agree with TRBD1. Trimming removed 2 bases from V and 2 bases from J; junction bases left unmatched: 14. Germline CDR1 and CDR2: MNHEY and SVGEGT. The CDR3 is 19 residues long. DNA of the CDR3: TGTGCCAGCAGTTACAAAGGGGACAGGAGATATTGGGGCAATCAGCCCCAGCATTTT. It translates to CASSYKGDRRYWGNQPQHF.

This clonotype appeared many times. The rearrangement uses TRBV7-2 and TRBJ2-1, with D perhaps matching TRBD2 (7 bases). CDR3 length equals 15 residues. V was clipped by 5 bases and J by 7 bases, with 18 bases between them. Per germline, CDR1 SGHTA and CDR2 FQGNSA. CDR3 loop: CASSPRRGGENEQFF. In DNA form, the CDR3 reads TGTGCCAGCAGCCCCAGGAGGGGGGGAGAGAATGAGCAGTTCTTC.

In its sample, this clonotype was seen many times. The rearrangement uses TRBV7-2 and TRBJ2-2; 9 bases line up with TRBD2. The CDR3 runs to 16 residues. Germline V gives CDR1 SGHTA, CDR2 FQGNSA. J lost 0 bases, V lost 6 bases, and 5 bases had no gene match. This CDR3 reads CASSSGTSSNTGELFF. The CDR3 DNA is TGTGCCAGCAGTTCCGGGACTAGCTCGAACACCGGGGAGCTGTTTTTT.

The CDR3 sequence is CSVAHNLNLYEQYF. As DNA, the CDR3 is TGCAGCGTTGCCCACAATTTGAATCTCTACGAGCAGTACTTC. This chain joins TRBV29-1 and TRBJ2-7, with no clear D. The CDR3 totals 14 residues. V dropped 4 bases and J dropped 3 bases, with 16 bases sitting between them. Germline V gives CDR1 SQVTM, CDR2 ANQGSEA.

This clonotype has ten or more counts. The chain uses TRBV29-1 and TRBJ2-5, with 8 positions matching TRBD1. The germline CDR1 and CDR2 sequences are SQVTM and ANQGSEA. With V trimmed by 2 bases and J by 5 bases, 7 bases remained unmatched. This CDR3 has 14 residues. DNA for the CDR3: TGCAGCGTTGAACCCAGGGGGCAGGAGGAGACCCAGTACTTC. Amino acid sequence: CSVEPRGQEETQYF.

Ten or more counts support this clonotype. The chain uses TRBV7-2 and TRBJ2-3, with D maybe TRBD1 (6 bases). The CDR3 consists of 16 residues. Trimming took 0 bases from V and 5 from J, leaving 15 bases between them. Germline V gene sequence: CDR1 SGHTA, CDR2 FQGNSA. The CDR3, as DNA: TGTGCCAGCAGCTTAGCGGGTCTGGGGGCAGGAGATACGCAGTATTTT. It specifies CASSLAGLGAGDTQYF.

This clonotype came up many times. The chain joins TRBV6-2 or TRBV6-3 to TRBJ2-2; D is perhaps TRBD2 (5 bases). There are 14 residues in the CDR3. The germline V gene has CDR1 MNHEY and CDR2 SVGEGT. Trimming took 7 bases from V and 4 from J, leaving 13 bases between them. This CDR3 is CASTQLDSTGELFF. For the CDR3, the DNA is TGTGCCAGCACCCAACTAGATAGCACCGGGGAGCTGTTTTTT.

Many counts were recorded for this clonotype. CDR3 loop: CASSPRTGNSNYGYTF. The CDR3 DNA follows: TGTGCCAGCAGCCCGAGGACAGGGAATTCTAACTATGGCTACACCTTC. The J gene is TRBJ1-2, the V gene TRBV7-9; 8 bases map to TRBD1. The CDR3 spans 16 residues. The germline V gene has CDR1 SEHNR and CDR2 FQNEAQ (reference sequence). V lost 5 bases to trimming and J lost 0 bases; unmatched junction nucleotides: 8.

This clonotype was picked up many times. V is TRBV6-2 or TRBV6-3 and J is TRBJ2-2; tentative D call: TRBD1 (6 bases). Germline V gives CDR1 MNHEY, CDR2 SVGEGT. Trimming cost V 6 bases and J 7 bases, with 15 bases left between them. This CDR3 has 14 residues. The CDR3 reads CASRMKQGNGELFF. CDR3 nucleotide sequence: TGTGCCAGCAGGATGAAACAGGGCAACGGGGAGCTGTTTTTT.

There are many counts of this clonotype. The gene calls are TRBV29-1 and TRBJ2-1; D not resolved. The CDR3 runs to 11 residues. Trimming stripped 2 bases from V and 3 bases from J, with 2 bases between. Germline loops: CDR1 SQVTM, CDR2 ANQGSEA. In DNA, the CDR3 is TGCAGCGTTGAATACTACAATGAGCAGTTCTTC. Amino acids: CSVEYYNEQFF.

This clonotype showed up many times. The V and J genes are TRBV10-3 and TRBJ2-2; D remains unclear. Germline-derived CDR1 and CDR2 are ENHRY and SYGVKD. CDR3 length: 15 residues. With 3 bases removed from V and 4 bases from J, the gap between germline ends came to 12 bases. CDR3 sequence reads: CAISEQHQSTGELFF. In nucleotides, the CDR3 is TGTGCCATCAGTGAACAACATCAAAGCACCGGGGAGCTGTTTTTT.

Only a few counts were recorded for this clonotype. The J gene is TRBJ1-1, the V gene TRBV5-1, with 8 bases aligning to TRBD1. Trimming removed 4 bases from V and 5 bases from J; junction bases left unmatched: 4. Germline lookup yields CDR1 SGHRS and CDR2 YFSETQ. The CDR3 extends over 13 amino acids. The CDR3 bases are TGCGCCAGCAGCATACAGGGGGAAACTGAAGCTTTCTTT. Encoded protein: CASSIQGETEAFF.

This clonotype was detected many times. The chain links TRBV29-1 to TRBJ1-4; tentatively, D is TRBD1 (5 bases). Per the germline V gene, CDR1 is SQVTM and CDR2 is ANQGSEA. The CDR3 spans 14 residues. Trimming left V 6 bases short and J 7 bases short, with 18 bases between. CDR3: CSVHERGGGEKLFF. The CDR3, as DNA: TGCAGCGTCCACGAGAGGGGAGGAGGTGAAAAACTGTTTTTT.

This clonotype has a count of ten or more. The chain carries TRBV4-3 and TRBJ2-1, with a weak D call TRBD2 (5 bases). This CDR3 is built from 13 residues. The V end was cut by 3 bases, the J end by 9 bases, with 12 bases between. CDR1 is LGHNA and CDR2 is YSLEER in the germline V gene. The CDR3 sequence: CASSQEIRGEQFF. Written as DNA, the CDR3 is TGCGCCAGCAGCCAGGAGATTCGGGGTGAGCAGTTCTTC.

This clonotype showed up many times. The V call is TRBV19, the J call TRBJ2-1; a weak D match, TRBD1 (5 bases). V was trimmed by 1 base and J by 5 bases, leaving 9 bases between them. The CDR3 totals 14 residues. Looked up from germline, CDR1 is LNHDA and CDR2 is SQIVND (reference sequence). The chain's CDR3 is CASSIADNNNEQFF. The CDR3 nucleotides read TGTGCCAGTAGTATAGCGGACAACAACAATGAGCAGTTCTTC.

This clonotype has a count of ten or more. The chain couples TRBV29-1 to TRBJ1-2; TRBD1 matches at 8 bases. This CDR3 region has 13 residues. Germline V gene data show CDR1 as SQVTM and CDR2 as ANQGSEA. Trimming cost V 4 bases and J 8 bases; bases outside gene matches: 9. The DNA for the CDR3 is TGCAGCGTTGGGACACGGACAGGGTCCGGCTACACCTTC. It is translated as CSVGTRTGSGYTF.

This rearrangement joins TRBV30 to TRBJ1-3; D gene uncertain. The germline V gene encodes CDR1 GTSNPN and CDR2 SVGIG (reference sequence). The length of the CDR3 is 11 residues. Trimming removed 3 bases from V and 4 bases from J, with 4 bases in between. This chain's CDR3 is CAWRTGNTIYF. The CDR3 nucleotides are TGTGCCTGGAGGACAGGAAACACCATATATTTT.